The 5 T cell receptor beta chains presented below share a single source sample, sequenced in a study of T cells in Graves' hyperthyroidism and ophthalmopathy. The TCR beta CDR3 regions underwent amplification using RNA transcripts as the source. Carried out on the TCR CDR3, a first-round RT-PCR used the HTBI primer set. MiXCR, run by TCRdb on the multiplex PCR reads, gives a single entry per CDR3 protein. The sample shows 300,000 to 400,000 distinct CDR3 sequences, less than 20% of them seen only once. The specimen sequenced was blood. The source is a man aged 18 to 30 with Graves' ophthalmopathy.

This clonotype was seen at least ten times. The chain carries TRBV7-6 and TRBJ2-7; D could derive from TRBD1 or TRBD2 (6 bases each). CDR3 size: 15 residues. Between the trimmed V and J ends, which lost 1 base and 4 bases, there was a span of 14 bases. The germline V gene encodes CDR1 SGHVS and CDR2 FNYEAQ. In DNA form, the CDR3 reads TGTGCCAGCAGCTTAGAGGGGGGAGCGTTTTACGAGCAGTACTTC. This sequence encodes CASSLEGGAFYEQYF.

The table lists this clonotype with many counts. The J gene is TRBJ2-2, the V gene TRBV28; 11 bases are shared with TRBD1. This CDR3 is 14 amino acids long. Germline V gene lookup returns CDR1 MDHEN and CDR2 SYDVKM. V trimming: 8 bases; J trimming: 4 bases; junction bases outside the gene matches: 3. The CDR3 DNA sequence: TGTGCCAGCTCCGGGACAGGGGGCACCGGGGAGCTGTTTTTT. Its translation: CASSGTGGTGELFF.

This clonotype was seen a handful of times. CDR3 in DNA: TGTGCCAGCAGCCAAGTGAGTTTACGGGCCTACGAGCAGTACTTC. Translated, it gives CASSQVSLRAYEQYF. This chain connects TRBV14 to TRBJ2-7; D not resolved. In germline, CDR1 is SGHDN, CDR2 FVKESK. This CDR3 has 15 amino acids. The V and J ends lost 1 base and 2 bases respectively, with 12 bases between them. The whole variable domain, remainder taken from reference TRBV14 and TRBJ2-7, is EAGVTQFPSHSVIEKGQTVTLRCDPISGHDNLYWYRRVMGKEIKFLLHFVKESKQDESGMPNNRFLAERTGGTYSTLKVQPAELEDSGVYFCASSQVSLRAYEQYFGPGTRLTVT.

This clonotype was found a few times. The chain uses TRBV28 and TRBJ1-4, with unresolved D. CDR3 length equals 16 residues. Per germline, CDR1 MDHEN and CDR2 SYDVKM. V lost 7 bases to trimming and J lost 3 bases, with 18 bases between them. Here the CDR3 reads CASNPLTMGPNEKLFF. CDR3 DNA sequence: TGTGCCAGCAACCCCCTTACAATGGGCCCTAATGAAAAACTGTTTTTT.

The rearrangement links TRBV3-1 to TRBJ2-2; perhaps D is TRBD1 or TRBD2 (7 bases each). This CDR3 is built from 14 residues. Germline V gene sequence: CDR1 LGHDT, CDR2 YNNKEL (reference sequence). The V and J ends lost 6 bases and 6 bases respectively, with 14 bases between them. CDR3 in amino acids: CASRPQGGAGELFF. CDR3 sequence (DNA): TGTGCCAGCAGACCCCAGGGGGGGGCCGGGGAGCTGTTTTTT.